The TCR beta chain under discussion was sequenced for a study of T-cell memory formation after mild COVID-19 (dated by TCRdb to the early 2020s). Notes on the research overall: Most TCR sequence clusters were specific to one of the two donors. T-cell clones expanding and contracting after mild COVID-19 in a couple of donors were tracked by longitudinal TCRalpha and TCRbeta repertoire sequencing. The cohort was made up of two young adult volunteers, one female and one male, who were previously healthy. Broad study findings and their caveats: SARS-CoV-2 specificity of the second-wave clones peaking on day 37 was not confirmed. Clones contracting from day 15 to 85 had balanced CD4/CD8 phenotypes, while a second wave expanding from day 15 to 37 was biased towards CD4+. Only two mild cases were covered by the study, and larger cohorts that include severe cases with pre-infection samples were considered necessary. Some responding clones were found in pre-infection memory, which suggests that pre-existing cross-reactive memory T cells took part in the SARS-CoV-2 response. Contracting CD4+ clones were found mainly in CM and EM memory subsets, while CD8+ clones were enriched in EMRA.

PBMCs were isolated by Ficoll-Paque density gradient centrifugation. The data were produced on an Illumina NovaSeq 6000. TCRalpha and TCRbeta cDNA libraries were constructed by 5'RACE with constant-segment primers, with sample barcodes and unique molecular identifiers being introduced. RNA was extracted from every sample with Trizol reagent. The libraries were amplified in two PCR steps, and the second step added a second sample barcode and Illumina TruSeq adapters. Sequencing of the libraries was done on an Illumina NovaSeq, producing 2 x 150 bp paired-end reads. In the original analysis: Demultiplexing of reads and collapsing into UMI-guided consensus sequences were performed with migec v1.2.7. Using mixcr v2.1.11, the UMI consensuses were aligned to TRA and TRB V and J templates and assembled into clonotypes. A clonotype was counted as expanded or contracted only if both edgeR and NoisET called the change significant, with noise models trained on biological replicates. For edgeR calls, a false discovery rate-adjusted p below 0.01 and a log2 fold-change threshold of 1 were applied. As an exploratory analysis of dynamics, max-normalized trajectories of the 1000 most abundant clonotypes were examined with PCA combined with hierarchical clustering. Separately sequenced CD4+ and CD8+ repertoires were used to assign a CD4 or CD8 phenotype to each responding clone. TCRdb handled the public reads itself, with Q25 trimming in fastp and clone calling in MiXCR, and kept productive beta chains. Identical CDR3 proteins give one entry, which carries the most common genes and DNA. The V and J calls reflect TCRdb's pipeline rather than the authors' work. For this sample there are a few hundred thousand distinct CDR3 sequences; more than 20% appear just once. The ten largest clones capture around 20% of the sample.

Points on this clonotype: This receptor's antigen is unknown. A much larger clone lies a single base off, so this may be a read error.

The CDR3 runs 13 amino acids, cysteine and phenylalanine included. Kept here is only the CDR3 DNA, which spans 39 bases and is read in frame from base 1. V is pruned by 6 bases and J by 1 base, leaving 2 bases of the junction without a gene match. The source material was PBMCs or a T cell subset sorted from them (not recorded which). This TCR came from a man between 18 and 29 years old who had mild COVID-19 (a few samples of this study predate the infection). The sample titles of this study are shuffled in the database, so cell type and time point are left out; the donor was told from shared clones. Recombination joined TRBV12-3 or TRBV12-4 with TRBJ2-7; 8 nucleotides in the junction match TRBD1. CDR3 reads: CASSWDRSYEQYF. The nucleotides read TGTGCCAGCAGCTGGGACAGGTCCTACGAGCAGTACTTC.